This T cell receptor (beta chain) was recorded in a study of T cells expressing NK-cell markers. Study context: The study drew TCR beta repertoires from sorted CD3+CD56+NKG2C+, CD3+CD56+NKG2C- and CD3+CD56-NKG2C+ T cells.

TCR beta cDNA was made by 5'RACE template switching with UMIs. TCRdb re-called the 5' RACE reads, yielding one record per CDR3 amino acid sequence without DNA. The listing records a few hundred thousand distinct CDR3 sequences. Germline V gene lookup returns CDR1 DFQATT and CDR2 SNEGSKA (reference sequence). This CDR3 contains 12 residues. Notes on the study in general: A handful of donors showed these clonotypes also leading the CD3+CD56-NKG2C+ fraction.

Details on this clonotype: Its antigen is unidentified.

This TCR came from a man between 18 and 29 years old in good health. The V gene is TRBV20-1, the J gene TRBJ2-5; TCRdb's assignment of TRBD1 cannot be checked, as there is no DNA. Input material: blood T cells: a sorted CD56 or NKG2C T cell subset, CD4+ or CD8+ T cells, or bulk PBMC T cells (not recorded which). CDR3 sequence: CSATQGETIQYF.